A single sample gave rise to the 21 T cell receptor beta chains below, sequenced in a study of T-cell memory formation after mild COVID-19. TCRdb used MiXCR to reprocess the 5' RACE reads, holding one entry per CDR3 protein. The table shows 410,000 or so distinct CDR3 sequences, with more than 20% occurring only once. Sequenced material: PBMCs or a T cell subset sorted from them (not recorded which). The receptors here all came from an adult woman who had mild COVID-19 (a few samples of this study predate the infection). Cell type and time point are not known.

V usage is TRBV20-1 and J usage is TRBJ1-1; 9 bases are a match to TRBD1. Looked up from germline, CDR1 is DFQATT and CDR2 is SNEGSKA (reference sequence). The trim removed 2 bases at V and 6 bases at J, leaving 7 bases unmatched. The CDR3 spans 14 residues. The CDR3 region has the DNA TGCAGTGCTAGAAGACCGACAGGGGGTGCTGAAGCTTTCTTT. Amino acid sequence: CSARRPTGGAEAFF.

This clonotype was observed a few times. This chain links TRBV7-2 with TRBJ2-2; TRBD1 might be the D (5 bases). This CDR3 contains 13 residues. Trimming left V 5 bases short and J 7 bases short, with 11 bases between. Looked up from germline, CDR1 is SGHTA and CDR2 is FQGNSA. CDR3 amino acids: CASSTERGGELFF. The CDR3 DNA reads as TGTGCCAGCAGCACCGAAAGGGGCGGGGAGCTGTTTTTT. The full variable domain, with the rest looked up from reference TRBV7-2 and TRBJ2-2, is GAGVSQSPSNKVTEKGKDVELRCDPISGHTALYWYRQSLGQGLEFLIYFQGNSAPDKSGLPSDRFSAERTGGSVSTLTIQRTQQEDSAVYLCASSTERGGELFFGEGSRLTVL.

The chain joins TRBV18 to TRBJ2-7; unclear D gene. The CDR3 is made up of 14 amino acids. With 2 bases removed from V and 1 base from J, the gap between germline ends came to 9 bases. From germline, CDR1 is KGHSH and CDR2 LQKENI. The CDR3 spells CASSPEVLSYEQYF. CDR3 DNA: TGTGCCAGCTCACCAGAAGTCCTTTCCTACGAGCAGTACTTC.

This clonotype was picked up a small number of times. V and J are TRBV20-1 and TRBJ2-3; TRBD2 matches at 8 bases. Germline CDR1 DFQATT, CDR2 SNEGSKA (reference sequence). Unmatched junction bases numbered 5, after V lost 0 bases and J lost 0 bases. This CDR3 is built from 16 residues. The CDR3 bases are TGCAGTGCTAGAGACGGACTAGCCGCTAGCACAGATACGCAGTATTTT. Residues: CSARDGLAASTDTQYF.

The chain couples TRBV7-8 to TRBJ2-4; 10 positions match TRBD2. V dropped 0 bases and J dropped 6; count of bases not matched to a gene: 11. In germline, CDR1 is SGHVS, CDR2 FQNEAQ. This CDR3 contains 18 residues. CDR3 loop: CASSLAGPSGGRGNIQYF. Here the CDR3 DNA reads TGTGCCAGCAGCTTAGCGGGACCTAGCGGGGGACGTGGAAACATTCAGTACTTC.

In this sample, this clonotype turned up a few times. The rearrangement joins TRBV2 to TRBJ2-7, with 10 bases matching TRBD1. This CDR3 is built from 14 residues. V shed 3 bases, J shed 6 bases, and the junction held 5 bases outside the gene matches. Germline V gives CDR1 SNHLY, CDR2 FYNNEI. CDR3 in amino acids: CASSDGDRGPEQYF. The DNA of the CDR3 is TGTGCCAGCAGTGACGGGGACAGGGGCCCCGAGCAGTACTTC.

This clonotype was recorded many times. One end of the junction fails to match germline, which may point to a read error. This chain uses TRBV5-1 with TRBJ1-2, with no clear D. The germline V gene encodes CDR1 SGHRS and CDR2 YFSETQ. The CDR3 is made up of 13 amino acids. The CDR3 reads CASSLGANYGYTF. The CDR3 DNA follows: TGTGCCAGCAGCTTGGGAGCTAACTATGGCTACACCTTC.

The chain carries TRBV3-1 and TRBJ1-1; 8 nucleotides match TRBD1. This CDR3 is 17 amino acids long. The trim removed 3 bases at V and 0 bases at J, leaving 9 bases unmatched. In germline, CDR1 is LGHDT, CDR2 YNNKEL (reference sequence). The CDR3 DNA reads as TGTGCCAGCAGCCAGGGTAATGGACAGGGCATGAACACTGAAGCTTTCTTT. As protein: CASSQGNGQGMNTEAFF.

The chain carries TRBV12-3 or TRBV12-4 and TRBJ1-1, with 9 bases fitting TRBD1. The CDR3 covers 16 residues. J gave up 4 bases and V 5 bases, and 11 bases lay outside the gene matches. The CDR3 sequence: CASSLRGQGVGTEAFF. The DNA of the CDR3 is TGTGCCAGCAGTCTTAGGGGACAGGGTGTGGGCACTGAAGCTTTCTTT.

The J gene is TRBJ2-5, the V gene TRBV11-2; D gene uncertain. The ends were cut back, 5 bases at V and 0 bases at J, with 16 bases in the middle. The CDR3 runs to 16 residues. Germline V CDR1 and CDR2: SGHAT, FQNNGV. The CDR3 nucleotides are TGTGCCAGCAGCCCCCGGCGTTTTGCGGACCAAGAGACCCAGTACTTC. Translating it yields CASSPRRFADQETQYF.

The gene calls are TRBV5-1 and TRBJ2-2; the match to TRBD1 covers 8 bases. V dropped 4 bases and J dropped 3; count of bases not matched to a gene: 2. The CDR3 totals 14 residues. Germline CDR1 reads SGHRS; CDR2 reads YFSETQ. CDR3 region: CASSVTGDTGELFF. CDR3 in DNA: TGCGCCAGCAGCGTGACAGGGGACACCGGGGAGCTGTTTTTT.

This clonotype was seen more than once but under ten times. V gene TRBV15 combines with J gene TRBJ1-1, with a tentative D call TRBD1 (5 bases). The CDR3 is made up of 13 amino acids. Germline V gives CDR1 LNHNV, CDR2 YYDKDF (reference sequence). Trimming removed 7 bases at V and 3 bases at J, with 12 bases between. As DNA, the CDR3 is TGTGCCACCACTTTTGGGGGGGACACTGAAGCTTTCTTT. It yields the protein CATTFGGDTEAFF.

This clonotype was counted ten times or more. The V gene is TRBV7-3, the J gene TRBJ2-2; 8 positions match TRBD2. Germline CDR1 is SGHTA and CDR2 is FQGTGA. The V and J ends lost 5 bases and 7 bases, in that order; junction bases with no gene match: 15. The CDR3 has 17 amino acids. CDR3 DNA: TGTGCCAGCAGCGTCCTAGCGGGTTCCGAACACGGCGGGGAGCTGTTTTTT. This translates into CASSVLAGSEHGGELFF.

This clonotype appeared many times. The J gene is TRBJ2-5, the V gene TRBV18; D unresolved. The ends were cut back, 1 base at V and 1 base at J, with 4 bases in the middle. This CDR3 contains 13 residues. Germline V lookup: CDR1 KGHSH, CDR2 LQKENI. The CDR3 bases are TGTGCCAGCTCACCACGTTTCCAAGAGACCCAGTACTTC. It codes for CASSPRFQETQYF.

This clonotype was detected ten times or more. The CDR3 loop is CASRPGIDSVEQYF. The CDR3 DNA sequence: TGTGCCAGCAGACCCGGGATCGATTCCGTCGAGCAGTACTTC. J is TRBJ2-7 and V is TRBV12-3 or TRBV12-4, with a weak D call TRBD2 (5 bases). The CDR3 length is 14 residues. V was shortened by 6 bases and J by 6 bases, with 18 bases between the two germline ends.

This clonotype was detected ten times or more. The CDR3 sequence is CATSTRQGTDTQYF. DNA for the CDR3: TGTGCCACCAGCACCCGACAGGGAACAGATACGCAGTATTTT. This chain links TRBV15 with TRBJ2-3, with TRBD1 matching 7 bases. This CDR3 has 14 residues. J was trimmed by 3 bases and V by 4 bases; bases with no gene match: 4. Germline V gene sequence: CDR1 LNHNV, CDR2 YYDKDF (reference sequence).

The gene calls are TRBV3-1 and TRBJ1-4, with D uncertain. Trimming left V 2 bases short and J 9 bases short, with 4 bases between. Germline CDR1 reads LGHDT; CDR2 reads YNNKEL (reference sequence). The length of the CDR3 is 11 residues. As DNA, the CDR3 is TGTGCCAGCAGCCAACTGCAAAAACTGTTTTTT. It translates to CASSQLQKLFF.

The chain recombines TRBV7-9 with TRBJ1-4; D remains ambiguous. The V end was cut by 1 base, the J end by 11 bases, with 14 bases between. Germline assignment: CDR1 SEHNR and CDR2 FQNEAQ (reference sequence). The CDR3 loop spans 14 amino acids. The CDR3 nucleotides are TGTGCCAGCAGCTTAGTTCCCGACCCGGCCAAACTGTTTTTT. This gives the protein CASSLVPDPAKLFF. Filled out from reference TRBV7-9 and TRBJ1-4, the complete variable domain reads DTGVSQNPRHKITKRGQNVTFRCDPISEHNRLYWYRQTLGQGPEFLTYFQNEAQLEKSRLLSDRFSAERPKGSFSTLEIQRTEQGDSAMYLCASSLVPDPAKLFFGSGTQLSVL.

This clonotype has just a few counts. J is TRBJ1-2 and V is TRBV2; 8 bases are a match to TRBD1. The germline gives CDR1 SNHLY, CDR2 FYNNEI. J lost 6 bases, V lost 7 bases, and 7 bases had no gene match. The CDR3 sequence is 13 residues long. This chain's CDR3 is CASKADRVNGYTF. CDR3 nucleotides: TGTGCCAGCAAAGCGGACAGGGTAAATGGCTACACCTTC.

This clonotype was observed at least ten times. The V gene is TRBV3-1, the J gene TRBJ2-7; unclear D gene. CDR3 length equals 11 residues. Germline lookup yields CDR1 LGHDT and CDR2 YNNKEL (reference sequence). The V end lost 2 bases, the J end lost 1 base, and 0 bases lay between the germline ends. CDR3 amino acids: CASSQSYEQYF. The CDR3 DNA sequence: TGTGCCAGCAGCCAATCCTACGAGCAGTACTTC.

The rearrangement uses TRBV7-2 and TRBJ2-7, with D unresolved. CDR3 size: 14 residues. V was pared by 5 bases and J by 1 base, with 12 bases between. Germline loops: CDR1 SGHTA, CDR2 FQGNSA. CDR3 nucleotide sequence: TGTGCCAGCAGCGAAGGGTATCTATCCTACGAGCAGTACTTC. Encoded protein: CASSEGYLSYEQYF.